The sequence of this T cell receptor (beta chain) was determined in a study of response to subunit inactivated influenza vaccine. Study outcomes and limitations: Each seasonal influenza vaccination, the authors suggested, recruits few new T cells.

TCRdb reprocessed the RT-PCR reads via MiXCR and lists one record per CDR3 protein. Among about 480,000 distinct CDR3 sequences, 13% were seen once, and the ten largest hold under 15%. This clonotype was counted a few times. Its antigen is unidentified. Specimen: PBMCs from blood, collected 35 to 45 days after vaccination. The TCR was taken from a man in his forties or fifties who received an inactivated influenza vaccine.

The CDR3 loop reads CASSPKGGQVNTQYF. The DNA of the CDR3 is TGTGCCAGCAGCCCCAAGGGGGGGCAAGTTAATACGCAGTATTTT. V usage is TRBV25-1 and J usage is TRBJ2-3, with D maybe TRBD2 (7 bases). This CDR3 spans 15 amino acids. Germline V gives CDR1 MGHDK, CDR2 SYGVNS. The V and J ends lost 6 bases and 7 bases respectively, with 20 bases between them.